Below are 8 T cell receptor beta chains sequenced from a single sample in a study of CD8 T cells in ankylosing spondylitis. Which antigens these TCRs recognize remains unknown. TCRdb re-called the 5' RACE reads with MiXCR, one entry per CDR3 protein. The sample holds about 220,000 distinct CDR3 sequences, 6% to 8.5% seen once. General study results and limits: Within ankylosing spondylitis blood, a TCR beta motif made up of eight highly homologous variants appeared to be characteristic.

Sequencing used blood, either unsorted or a sorted T cell fraction (not recorded which). These receptors all stem from a male donor with ankylosing spondylitis.

At least ten counts were recorded for this clonotype. This chain links TRBV27 with TRBJ2-2; TRBD2 is a possible D gene (7 bases). The CDR3 has 13 amino acids. Trimming took off 4 bases at V and 6 bases at J, with 9 bases between the two ends. From germline, CDR1 is MNHEY and CDR2 SMNVEV (reference sequence). CDR3 protein: CASSSGGSGELFF. Here the CDR3 DNA reads TGTGCCAGCAGTTCGGGGGGCTCCGGGGAGCTGTTTTTT.

In this sample, this clonotype turned up many times. The V call is TRBV12-3 or TRBV12-4, the J call TRBJ2-7; perhaps TRBD2 as D (5 bases). The length of the CDR3 is 14 residues. Trimming pared 4 bases from V and 2 bases from J, leaving 12 bases between. This CDR3 reads CASSSSLRAYEQYF. The CDR3, as DNA: TGTGCCAGCAGTTCATCACTGAGGGCCTACGAGCAGTACTTC.

This chain uses TRBV13 with TRBJ2-7; weak D call: TRBD1 (5 bases). This CDR3 has 15 residues. Germline-derived CDR1 and CDR2 are PRHDT and FYEKMQ (reference sequence). V was shortened by 2 bases and J by 2 bases, with 13 bases between the two germline ends. The CDR3 region is CASSLIQGIPYEQYF. The CDR3 DNA sequence: TGTGCCAGCAGCTTAATCCAGGGAATACCCTACGAGCAGTACTTC.

CDR3 coding DNA: TGTGCCATCAGTCCGACAGGCTCAAACTATGGCTACACCTTC. The encoded protein is CAISPTGSNYGYTF. J is TRBJ1-2 and V is TRBV10-3, with D perhaps TRBD1 (6 bases). The germline CDR1 and CDR2 sequences are ENHRY and SYGVKD. V lost 5 bases and J lost 2, with 12 bases in between. CDR3 length: 14 residues.

This clonotype has a handful of counts. In nucleotides, the CDR3 is TGTGCCAGCAGCTTACGGATCTGGCCCAAGGGGACCTACGAGCAGTACTTC. Encoded protein: CASSLRIWPKGTYEQYF. The V call is TRBV11-2, the J call TRBJ2-7; D is possibly TRBD1 (5 bases). The V end was cut by 2 bases, the J end by 2 bases, with 19 bases between. Germline CDR1 is SGHAT and CDR2 is FQNNGV. The CDR3 runs to 17 residues.

This clonotype was recorded many times. V and J are TRBV5-1 and TRBJ2-3, with 10 bases aligning to TRBD2. CDR1 is SGHRS, CDR2 YFSETQ, per germline. The V gene end was trimmed by 1 base and the J gene end by 4 bases; junction bases not matched to a gene: 9. The CDR3 sequence is 17 residues long. This chain's CDR3 is CASSLFSSGSVADTQYF. The CDR3 DNA reads as TGCGCCAGCAGCTTGTTCTCTAGCGGGAGTGTGGCAGATACGCAGTATTTT.

This clonotype showed up many times. The chain combines TRBV9 with TRBJ2-5; 8 nucleotides match TRBD2. CDR3 length equals 15 residues. Trimming removed 3 bases from V and 5 bases from J; junction bases left unmatched: 9. Germline V CDR1 and CDR2: SGDLS, YYNGEE. The CDR3 region has the DNA TGTGCCAGCAGCGGTAGCGGGAATGATGGGGAGACCCAGTACTTC. It is translated as CASSGSGNDGETQYF.

The chain joins TRBV20-1 to TRBJ2-7; TRBD1 matches 7 bases. J lost 0 bases, V lost 5 bases, and 7 bases had no gene match. Germline V gene data show CDR1 as DFQATT and CDR2 as SNEGSKA (reference sequence). The CDR3 is made up of 14 amino acids. This CDR3 is CSAPGTENSYEQYF. CDR3 nucleotide sequence: TGCAGTGCTCCCGGGACAGAGAACTCCTACGAGCAGTACTTC.